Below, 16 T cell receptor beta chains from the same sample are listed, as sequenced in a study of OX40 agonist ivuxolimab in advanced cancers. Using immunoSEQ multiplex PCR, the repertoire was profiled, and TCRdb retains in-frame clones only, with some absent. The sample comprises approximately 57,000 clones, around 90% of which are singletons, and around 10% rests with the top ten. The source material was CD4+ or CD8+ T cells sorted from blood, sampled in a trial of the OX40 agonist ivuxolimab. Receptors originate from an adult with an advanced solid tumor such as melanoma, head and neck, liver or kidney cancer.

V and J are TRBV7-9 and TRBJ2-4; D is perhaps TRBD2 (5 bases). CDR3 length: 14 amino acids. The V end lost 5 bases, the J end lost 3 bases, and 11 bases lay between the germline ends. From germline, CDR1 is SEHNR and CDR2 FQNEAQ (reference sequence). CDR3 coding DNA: TGTGCCAGCAGCACGCGGAGGTACAAAAACATTCAGTACTTC. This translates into CASSTRRYKNIQYF.

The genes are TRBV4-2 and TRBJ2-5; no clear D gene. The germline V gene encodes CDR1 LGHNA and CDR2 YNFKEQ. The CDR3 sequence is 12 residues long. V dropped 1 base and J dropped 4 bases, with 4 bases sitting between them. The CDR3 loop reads CASSQGIETQYF. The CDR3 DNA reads TGTGCCAGCAGCCAAGGGATAGAGACCCAGTACTTC.

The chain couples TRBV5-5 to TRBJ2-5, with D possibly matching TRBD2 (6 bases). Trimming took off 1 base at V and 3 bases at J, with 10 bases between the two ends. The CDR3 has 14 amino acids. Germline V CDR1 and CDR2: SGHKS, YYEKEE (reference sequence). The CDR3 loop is CASSLISGEETQYF. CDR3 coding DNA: TGTGCCAGCAGCTTGATTAGCGGAGAAGAGACCCAGTACTTC.

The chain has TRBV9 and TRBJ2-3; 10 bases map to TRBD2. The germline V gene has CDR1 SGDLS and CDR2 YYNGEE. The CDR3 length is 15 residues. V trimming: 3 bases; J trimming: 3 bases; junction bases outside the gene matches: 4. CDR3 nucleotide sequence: TGTGCCAGCAGCGGTCTAGCGGGAGAAACAGATACGCAGTATTTT. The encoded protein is CASSGLAGETDTQYF.

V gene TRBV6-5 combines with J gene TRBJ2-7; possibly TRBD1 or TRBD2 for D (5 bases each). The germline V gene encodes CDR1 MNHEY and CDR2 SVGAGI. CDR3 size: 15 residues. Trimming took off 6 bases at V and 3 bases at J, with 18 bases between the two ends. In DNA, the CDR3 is TGTGCCAGCAGCCTCGGGGCAGGGCCAGGCTACGAGCAGTACGTC. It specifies CASSLGAGPGYEQYV.

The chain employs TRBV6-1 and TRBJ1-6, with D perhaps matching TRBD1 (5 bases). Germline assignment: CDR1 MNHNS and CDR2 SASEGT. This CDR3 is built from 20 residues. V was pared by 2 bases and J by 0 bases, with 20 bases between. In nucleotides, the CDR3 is TGTGCCAGCAGTGAATTTTGGGACGGGGATTCGAGCTCCTATAATTCACCCCTCCACTTT. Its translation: CASSEFWDGDSSSYNSPLHF.

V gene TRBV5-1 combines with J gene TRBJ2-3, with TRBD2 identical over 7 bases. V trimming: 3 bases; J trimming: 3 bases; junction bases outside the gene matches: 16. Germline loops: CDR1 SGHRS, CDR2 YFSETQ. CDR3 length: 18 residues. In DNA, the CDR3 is TGCGCCAGCAGCTCTACGGGGTTAGCACGGGGGGTTACAGATACGCAGTATTTT. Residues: CASSSTGLARGVTDTQYF.

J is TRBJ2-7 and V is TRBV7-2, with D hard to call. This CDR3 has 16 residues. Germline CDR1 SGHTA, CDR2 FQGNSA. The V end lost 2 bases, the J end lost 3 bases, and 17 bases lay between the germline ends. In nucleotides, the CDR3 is TGTGCCAGCAGCTTACTTTCGCGGCAGCAAAACTACGAGCAGTACTTC. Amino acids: CASSLLSRQQNYEQYF.

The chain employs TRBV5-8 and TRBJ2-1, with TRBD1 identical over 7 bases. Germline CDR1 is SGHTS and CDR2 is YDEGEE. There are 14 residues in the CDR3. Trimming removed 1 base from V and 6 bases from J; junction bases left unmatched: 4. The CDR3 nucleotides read TGTGCCAGCAGCTTGATACAGGGGAGCAATGAGCAGTTCTTC. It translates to CASSLIQGSNEQFF. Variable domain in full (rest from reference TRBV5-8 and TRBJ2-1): EAGVTQSPTHLIKTRGQQATLRCSPISGHTSVYWYQQALGLGLQFLLWYDEGEERNRGNFPPRFSGRQFPNYSSELNVNALELEDSALYLCASSLIQGSNEQFFGPGTRLTVL.

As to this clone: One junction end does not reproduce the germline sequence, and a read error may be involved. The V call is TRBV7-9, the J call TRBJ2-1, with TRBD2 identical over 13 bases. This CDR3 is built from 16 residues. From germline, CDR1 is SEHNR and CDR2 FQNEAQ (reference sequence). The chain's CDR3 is CASSLGTSGTYNEQFF. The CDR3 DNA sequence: TGTGCCAGCAGTTTAGGGACTAGCGGGACATACAATGAGCAGTTCTTC.

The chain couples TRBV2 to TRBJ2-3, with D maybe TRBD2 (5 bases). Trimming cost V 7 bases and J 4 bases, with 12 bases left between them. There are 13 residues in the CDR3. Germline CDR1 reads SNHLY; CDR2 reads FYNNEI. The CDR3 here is CASTGWSADTQYF. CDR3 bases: TGTGCCAGCACGGGATGGAGCGCAGATACGCAGTATTTT.

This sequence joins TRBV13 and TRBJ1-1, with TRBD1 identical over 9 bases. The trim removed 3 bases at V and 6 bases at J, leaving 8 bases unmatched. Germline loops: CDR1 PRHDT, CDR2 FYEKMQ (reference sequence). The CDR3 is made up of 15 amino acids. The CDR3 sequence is CASSLGGQGLPEAFF. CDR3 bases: TGTGCCAGCAGCTTGGGGGGACAGGGCCTGCCTGAAGCTTTCTTT.

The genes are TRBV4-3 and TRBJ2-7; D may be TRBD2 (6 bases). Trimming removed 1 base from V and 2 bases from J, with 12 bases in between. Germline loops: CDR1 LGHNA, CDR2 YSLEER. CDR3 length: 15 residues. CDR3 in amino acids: CASSQVETGAYEQYF. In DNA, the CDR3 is TGCGCCAGCAGCCAAGTCGAGACGGGAGCCTACGAGCAGTACTTC.

The CDR3 bases are TGTGCCAGCAGCTTAGCGTTAAGCGGGAGGGCCGTAGATACGCAGTATTTT. It codes for CASSLALSGRAVDTQYF. This chain links TRBV7-6 with TRBJ2-3, with 10 bases aligning to TRBD2. Trimming at V came to 0 bases and at J to 5 bases, leaving 8 bases not matched to a gene. The CDR3 length is 17 residues. Germline CDR1 and CDR2: SGHVS and FNYEAQ.

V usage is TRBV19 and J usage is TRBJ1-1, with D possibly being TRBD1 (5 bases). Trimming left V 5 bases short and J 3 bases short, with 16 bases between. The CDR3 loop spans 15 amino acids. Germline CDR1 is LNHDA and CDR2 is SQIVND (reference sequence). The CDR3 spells CASSPPRGLDTEAFF. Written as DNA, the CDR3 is TGTGCCAGTAGTCCCCCGAGGGGCTTGGACACTGAAGCTTTCTTT.

For the CDR3, the DNA is TGTGCCAGCAGCTTGGCCCCTGGAACTGAAGCTTTCTTT. It specifies CASSLAPGTEAFF. The chain joins TRBV5-4 to TRBJ1-1; D call uncertain. CDR1 is SGHNT, CDR2 YYREEE, per germline (reference sequence). V lost 0 bases, J lost 5 bases, and 8 bases lay in between. The CDR3 is made up of 13 amino acids.